The next 12 T cell receptor beta chains were all read from a single sample in a study of lymphopenia after photon versus proton radiotherapy. Using immunoSEQ multiplex PCR, the repertoire was profiled, and TCRdb retains in-frame clones only, with some absent. Of 37,000 or so clones in the sample, around 83% were seen once. The sequenced sample was peripheral blood, obtained from a patient treated with proton-based radiotherapy. These TCRs come from a woman aged 70-85 years with pancreatic cancer. Some clones in this sample may be carry-over from other donors' samples.

The rearrangement joins TRBV18 to TRBJ1-1; 7 bases agree with TRBD1. With 7 bases clipped from V and 6 bases from J, the junction kept 8 bases outside the gene matches. Looked up from germline, CDR1 is KGHSH and CDR2 is LQKENI. This CDR3 has 13 amino acids. DNA of the CDR3: TGTGCCAGCTGTTTTGACAGGGAGGCTGAAGCTTTCTTT. Translating gives CASCFDREAEAFF.

In DNA, the CDR3 is TGTGCCAGCAGTTTATATTCGGGGACGGGAAACACCATATATTTT. This sequence encodes CASSLYSGTGNTIYF. The rearrangement joins TRBV27 to TRBJ1-3; weak D call: TRBD1 (5 bases). Germline CDR1 MNHEY, CDR2 SMNVEV (reference sequence). The V end was cut by 1 base, the J end by 4 bases, with 11 bases between. This CDR3 is built from 15 residues.

The chain has TRBV6-1 and TRBJ1-1, with D maybe TRBD1 (6 bases). CDR1 and CDR2 from the germline V gene are MNHNS and SASEGT. Trimming took 7 bases from V and 2 from J, leaving 11 bases between them. The CDR3 has 13 amino acids. This CDR3 reads CASNGQRNTEAFF. The CDR3 region has the DNA TGTGCCAGCAATGGACAGCGAAACACTGAAGCTTTCTTT.

This chain connects TRBV29-1 to TRBJ2-7, with a possible D match to TRBD2 (6 bases). This CDR3 is 11 amino acids long. The V end was cut by 7 bases, the J end by 3 bases, with 10 bases between. Germline V CDR1 and CDR2: SQVTM, ANQGSEA. CDR3 sequence (DNA): TGCAGCGGGGGGGAATACTACGAGCAGTACTTC. Translating it yields CSGGEYYEQYF.

This clone was recorded once. J is TRBJ2-3 and V is TRBV19; D unresolved. The CDR3 totals 14 residues. Germline loops: CDR1 LNHDA, CDR2 SQIVND (reference sequence). V gave up 3 bases and J gave up 3 bases, with 10 bases separating them. DNA of the CDR3: TGTGCCAGTAGTATCTCCTCGTGGACAGATACGCAGTATTTT. Protein product: CASSISSWTDTQYF.

The chain is built from TRBV18 and TRBJ1-4; perhaps TRBD1 as D (5 bases). This CDR3 has 16 residues. V lost 5 bases, J lost 1 base, and 14 bases lay in between. Germline V gene lookup returns CDR1 KGHSH and CDR2 LQKENI. As DNA, the CDR3 is TGTGCCAGCTCAATCACCTCAGGGATAACTAATGAAAAACTGTTTTTT. This encodes CASSITSGITNEKLFF.

The CDR3 sequence: CASSLALGQGSYEQYF. The CDR3 DNA reads as TGTGCCAGCAGCTTAGCCCTCGGACAGGGTTCCTACGAGCAGTACTTC. The rearrangement joins TRBV7-9 to TRBJ2-7, with 8 bases identical to TRBD1. The CDR3 is 16 amino acids. V was clipped by 0 bases and J by 1 base; unmatched bases: 5. The germline gives CDR1 SEHNR, CDR2 FQNEAQ (reference sequence).

J is TRBJ2-6 and V is TRBV7-9; unclear D gene. CDR3 length: 16 amino acids. Germline values: CDR1 SEHNR, CDR2 FQNEAQ (reference sequence). Deletions cut 6 bases from V and 0 bases from J, with 12 bases between. CDR3 protein: CASSLTQFSGANVLTF. The CDR3, as DNA: TGTGCCAGCAGTTTGACACAGTTCTCTGGGGCCAACGTCCTGACTTTC.

The CDR3 loop reads CAWSVRGRAYEQYF. DNA of the CDR3: TGTGCCTGGAGTGTACGCGGGAGGGCCTACGAGCAGTACTTC. The V and J genes are TRBV30 and TRBJ2-7, with 9 positions matching TRBD2. The CDR3 covers 14 residues. Trimming took 0 bases from V and 2 from J; bases not matched to a gene: 2. The germline CDR1 and CDR2 sequences are GTSNPN and SVGIG (reference sequence).

The rearrangement joins TRBV28 to TRBJ2-3; D is unclear. This CDR3 contains 15 residues. V was cut by 6 bases and J by 0 bases, with 13 bases left in between. Germline V gene sequence: CDR1 MDHEN, CDR2 SYDVKM. Here the CDR3 reads CASRGTKASTDTQYF. The CDR3 nucleotides read TGTGCCAGCAGGGGCACAAAAGCTAGCACAGATACGCAGTATTTT.

The rearrangement uses TRBV7-2 and TRBJ2-7, with 8 bases that match TRBD2. The CDR3 spans 15 residues. The V segment lost 5 bases and the J segment 2 bases; nucleotides outside the gene matches: 8. The germline V gene has CDR1 SGHTA and CDR2 FQGNSA. The CDR3 reads CASSVVSGNAYEQYF. In nucleotides, the CDR3 is TGTGCCAGCAGCGTCGTTAGCGGGAACGCCTACGAGCAGTACTTC.

The chain uses TRBV6-1 and TRBJ1-5, with D hard to call. Trimming took off 2 bases at V and 0 bases at J, with 11 bases between the two ends. Germline V gives CDR1 MNHNS, CDR2 SASEGT. There are 16 residues in the CDR3. The CDR3: CASSETSWGSNQPQHF. The CDR3 DNA is TGTGCCAGCAGTGAAACCTCGTGGGGTAGCAATCAGCCCCAGCATTTT.